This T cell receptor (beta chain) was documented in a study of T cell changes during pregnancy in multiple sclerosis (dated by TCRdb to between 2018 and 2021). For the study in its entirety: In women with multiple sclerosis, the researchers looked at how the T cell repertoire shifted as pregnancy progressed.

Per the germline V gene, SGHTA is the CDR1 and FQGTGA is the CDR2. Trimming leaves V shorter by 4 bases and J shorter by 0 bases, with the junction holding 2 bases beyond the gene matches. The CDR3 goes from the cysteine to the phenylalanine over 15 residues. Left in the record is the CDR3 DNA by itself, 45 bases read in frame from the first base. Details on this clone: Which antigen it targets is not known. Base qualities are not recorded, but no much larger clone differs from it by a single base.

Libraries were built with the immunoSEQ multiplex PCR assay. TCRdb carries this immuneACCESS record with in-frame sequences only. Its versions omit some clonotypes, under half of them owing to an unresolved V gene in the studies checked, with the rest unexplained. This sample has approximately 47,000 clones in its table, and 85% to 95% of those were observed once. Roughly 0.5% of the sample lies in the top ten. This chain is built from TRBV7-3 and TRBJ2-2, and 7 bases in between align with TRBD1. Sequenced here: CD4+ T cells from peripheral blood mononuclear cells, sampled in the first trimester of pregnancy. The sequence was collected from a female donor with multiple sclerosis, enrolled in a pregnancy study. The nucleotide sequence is TGTGCCAGCAGCTACGGGACAGCGAACACCGGGGAGCTGTTTTTT. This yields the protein CASSYGTANTGELFF.